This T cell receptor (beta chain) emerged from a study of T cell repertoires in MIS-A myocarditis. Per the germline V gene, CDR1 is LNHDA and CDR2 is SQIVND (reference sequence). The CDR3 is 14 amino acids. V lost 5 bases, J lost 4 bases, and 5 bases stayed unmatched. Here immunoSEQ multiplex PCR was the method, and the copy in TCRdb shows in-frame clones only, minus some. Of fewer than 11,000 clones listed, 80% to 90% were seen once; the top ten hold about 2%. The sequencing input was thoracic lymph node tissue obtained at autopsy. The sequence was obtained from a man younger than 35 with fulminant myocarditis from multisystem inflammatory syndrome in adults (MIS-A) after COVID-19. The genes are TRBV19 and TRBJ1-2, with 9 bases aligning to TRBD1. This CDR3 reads CASSLGQGTYGYTF. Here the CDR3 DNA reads TGTGCCAGTAGTTTGGGACAGGGCACCTATGGCTACACCTTC.